These T cell receptor beta chains were read from a single sample in a study of cytotoxic CD8 clonotypes in ibrutinib-treated CLL. Measured with immunoSEQ multiplex PCR; TCRdb has only the in-frame clones, and not every one. Here the sample spans over 100,000 clones, approximately 83% being singletons. The specimen comprised PBMCs, sampled after 24 months of ibrutinib treatment. These receptors were obtained from a human donor with chronic lymphocytic leukemia. Each CDR3 is given with its conserved first and last residue. A D gene is named only where the DNA matches it firmly. Clone sizes are given selectively: once, few, many, or a class where the clone is expanded.

D: NA
J: TRBJ2-2
size: NA
V: TRBV7-9
CDR3: CASSRGTGRTNTGELFF
DNA: TGTGCCAGCAGCCGAGGAACGGGACGGACGAACACCGGGGAGCTGTTTTTT

D: NA
J: TRBJ2-1
size: once
V: TRBV19
CDR3: CASSMRVSNEQFF
DNA: TGTGCCAGTAGTATGAGAGTTAGCAATGAGCAGTTCTTC

D: NA
J: TRBJ2-5
size: NA
V: TRBV11-2
CDR3: CASSLNQETQYF
DNA: TGTGCCAGCAGCTTAAACCAAGAGACCCAGTACTTC

D: TRBD1
J: TRBJ1-4
size: NA
V: TRBV27
CDR3: CASSDRDEKLFF
DNA: TGTGCCAGCAGTGACAGGGATGAAAAACTGTTTTTT

D: NA
J: TRBJ2-7
size: once
V: TRBV6-6
CDR3: CASRTGSTYEQYF
DNA: TGTGCCAGCAGAACAGGGAGCACCTACGAGCAGTACTTC

D: TRBD1
J: TRBJ2-2
size: NA
V: TRBV9
CDR3: CASSVLTDRGRPGELFF
DNA: TGTGCCAGCAGCGTCTTAACAGACAGGGGGCGTCCCGGGGAGCTGTTTTTT

D: NA
J: TRBJ2-7
size: NA
V: TRBV6-1
CDR3: CASRPSELGSYEQYF
DNA: TGTGCCAGCAGGCCGTCCGAACTCGGGTCCTACGAGCAGTACTTC

D: NA
J: TRBJ1-4
size: NA
V: TRBV7-2
CDR3: CASSLVGGRNEKLFF
DNA: TGTGCCAGCAGCTTAGTAGGGGGGCGTAATGAAAAACTGTTTTTT

D: NA
J: TRBJ1-1
size: NA
V: TRBV5-1
CDR3: CASRQTGDLNTEAFF
DNA: TGCGCCAGCAGGCAAACCGGGGACCTGAACACTGAAGCTTTCTTT

D: NA
J: TRBJ2-3
size: NA
V: TRBV7-7
CDR3: CASSHGVSTDTQYF
DNA: TGTGCCAGCAGCCATGGCGTTAGCACAGATACGCAGTATTTT

D: NA
J: TRBJ1-5
size: NA
V: TRBV19
CDR3: CASSTLRVVTGNQPQHF
DNA: TGTGCCAGTAGTACGCTTCGGGTGGTCACAGGCAATCAGCCCCAGCATTTT

D: NA
J: TRBJ1-2
size: NA
V: TRBV5-4
CDR3: CASSLDNIYGYTF
DNA: TGTGCCAGCAGCTTGGACAACATTTATGGCTACACCTTC

D: NA
J: TRBJ2-2
size: NA
V: TRBV7-8
CDR3: CASRRGTGDTGELFF
DNA: TGTGCCAGCAGGAGGGGGACCGGCGACACCGGGGAGCTGTTTTTT

D: NA
J: TRBJ1-2
size: NA
V: TRBV7-3
CDR3: CASSLSPGHYSGYTF
DNA: TGTGCCAGCAGCCTATCCCCGGGACACTATAGTGGCTACACCTTC

D: NA
J: TRBJ2-2
size: NA
V: TRBV4-2
CDR3: CASSQDLAGGLGTGELFF
DNA: TGTGCCAGCAGCCAAGATCTTGCCGGGGGCCTGGGCACCGGGGAGCTGTTTTTT

D: NA
J: TRBJ2-7
size: NA
V: TRBV7-8
CDR3: CASSRGVSSYEQYF
DNA: TGTGCCAGCAGCCGAGGGGTCAGCTCCTACGAGCAGTACTTC

D: TRBD1
J: TRBJ2-2
size: NA
V: TRBV18
CDR3: CASSPGRGRNTGELFF
DNA: TGTGCCAGCTCACCAGGCAGGGGGCGTAACACCGGGGAGCTGTTTTTT

D: NA
J: TRBJ1-2
size: once
V: TRBV28
CDR3: CASSFQDRRYGYTF
DNA: TGTGCCAGCAGTTTCCAAGACAGGAGGTATGGCTACACCTTC

D: NA
J: TRBJ2-7
size: NA
V: TRBV28
CDR3: CASSSGLIEQYF
DNA: TGTGCCAGCAGTTCGGGCCTTATAGAGCAGTACTTC

D: NA
J: TRBJ1-4
size: NA
V: TRBV4-1
CDR3: CASSQDFRLNEKLFF
DNA: TGCGCCAGCAGCCAAGATTTCAGGCTTAATGAAAAACTGTTTTTT

D: NA
J: TRBJ2-7
size: NA
V: TRBV6-5
CDR3: CASSQAPRGEGEQYF
DNA: TGTGCCAGCAGCCAAGCTCCCAGGGGAGAGGGGGAGCAGTACTTC

D: TRBD1
J: TRBJ1-6
size: NA
V: TRBV2
CDR3: CARSDRDRGSGNSPLHF
DNA: TGTGCCAGATCGGACCGGGACAGGGGGTCGGGGAATTCACCCCTCCACTTT

D: NA
J: TRBJ2-5
size: NA
V: TRBV18
CDR3: CASSPLAGGLAETQYF
DNA: TGTGCCAGCTCACCCCTAGCCGGGGGGCTGGCGGAGACCCAGTACTTC

D: NA
J: TRBJ2-1
size: NA
V: TRBV6-4
CDR3: CASSDGGTDYNEQFF
DNA: TGTGCCAGCAGTGACGGCGGGACAGACTACAATGAGCAGTTCTTC

D: TRBD2
J: TRBJ2-2
size: few
V: TRBV4-3
CDR3: CASSQHRASGDSGELFF
DNA: TGCGCCAGCAGCCAACACCGGGCTAGCGGGGACTCCGGGGAGCTGTTTTTT

D: NA
J: TRBJ1-1
size: NA
V: TRBV6-1
CDR3: CASSDRRNTEAFF
DNA: TGTGCCAGCAGTGATCGGAGGAACACTGAAGCTTTCTTT